This T cell receptor (beta chain) comes out of a study of T cell clonality in common variable immunodeficiency. Broader study findings: T cell subpopulation sequencing would be needed to explain CVID clonality. CVID subjects showed higher TCRbeta clonality than healthy controls. Reportedly, TCR beta sequences from common variable immunodeficiency showed fewer deletions and N-nucleotide insertions.

TCRdb's copy holds only in-frame clones and misses some; the assay was immunoSEQ multiplex PCR. In total the sample includes tens of thousands of clones, none of them seen once. From germline, CDR1 is SGHKS and CDR2 YYEKEE (reference sequence). The CDR3 has 15 amino acids. The germline V and J ends were trimmed by 0 bases and 7 bases, with 11 bases remaining between them. Many counts were recorded for this clone. The target antigen is unknown. Read data end 3 residues before the CDR3 end; the end is taken from the germline J gene. The chain carries TRBV5-5 and TRBJ1-6; a weak D match, TRBD1 (6 bases). The sequence was collected from a person aged 18 to 75 in good health. Specimen: peripheral blood mononuclear cells. The covered CDR3 bases are TGTGCCAGCAGCTTGGAAGGGACACCAAATTCACCC. Its translation: CASSLEGTPNSP. The whole CDR3 protein is CASSLEGTPNSPLHF.